Sequencing of this TCR beta chain was carried out in a study of T cell responses to AZD1222 COVID-19 vaccine. In germline, CDR1 is SGHRS, CDR2 YFSETQ. This CDR3 contains 14 residues. After removal of 4 bases from V and 7 bases from J, the junction contained 7 bases not matched to a gene. In its sample, this clone was seen a few times. Libraries were prepared by immunoSEQ multiplex PCR; TCRdb keeps only in-frame clonotypes and omits some of them. The sample lists around 80,000 clones; 90% were seen once. The TCR originated in an adult in good health. The sequencing used peripheral blood, collected on day 0 of AZD1222 vaccination. The V gene is TRBV5-1, the J gene TRBJ2-1; TRBD1 matches 8 bases. In DNA form, the CDR3 reads TGCGCCAGCAGCCGCGGGCAGGGGGCGAATGAGCAGTTCTTC. This sequence encodes CASSRGQGANEQFF.